The 14 T cell receptor beta chains in this list originate from one sample, sequenced in a study of OX40 agonist ivuxolimab in advanced cancers. Data came from immunoSEQ multiplex PCR; TCRdb stores just in-frame clones and leaves some out. The sample holds over 30,000 clones, 70% to 85% seen once. The sequencing here drew on CD4+ or CD8+ T cells sorted from blood, taken in a trial of the OX40 agonist ivuxolimab. The receptors shown here come from an adult with an advanced solid tumor such as melanoma, head and neck, liver or kidney cancer.

This sequence joins TRBV19 and TRBJ2-3; possible D gene TRBD2, 5 bases. CDR3 length: 12 amino acids. CDR1 and CDR2 (germline): LNHDA, SQIVND (reference sequence). V lost 4 bases, J lost 6 bases, and 8 bases lay in between. This CDR3 reads CASSNSGDTQYF. Here the CDR3 DNA reads TGTGCCAGTAGTAACTCGGGGGATACGCAGTATTTT.

The V gene is TRBV5-6, the J gene TRBJ2-5, with D uncertain. Germline CDR1 reads SGHDT; CDR2 reads YYEEEE. CDR3 length: 13 residues. Trimming shortened V by 4 bases and J by 2 bases, and 9 bases separated the two germline ends. As DNA, the CDR3 is TGTGCCAGCAGCCTACAGTCTCAAGAGACCCAGTACTTC. Its protein is CASSLQSQETQYF.

J is TRBJ2-1 and V is TRBV29-1; TRBD2 matches 9 bases. From germline, CDR1 is SQVTM and CDR2 ANQGSEA. The length of the CDR3 is 14 residues. The junction had 7 bases not matched to a gene; V was cut back by 5 bases and J by 5 bases. CDR3 DNA sequence: TGCAGCGTTTCGGGCGGGAGGGGGAACAATGAGCAGTTCTTC. It encodes CSVSGGRGNNEQFF.

CDR3 amino acids: CASSEDTGELFF. The CDR3 DNA is TGTGCCAGCTCGGAGGACACCGGGGAGCTGTTTTTT. V usage is TRBV18 and J usage is TRBJ2-2; D may be TRBD2 (5 bases). The CDR3 spans 12 residues. Germline V gene sequence: CDR1 KGHSH, CDR2 LQKENI. V lost 6 bases to trimming and J lost 3 bases, with 5 bases between them.

The V call is TRBV5-1, the J call TRBJ2-1, with TRBD2 matching over 14 bases. This CDR3 spans 15 amino acids. Unmatched junction bases numbered 6, after V lost 4 bases and J lost 9 bases. CDR1 is SGHRS, CDR2 YFSETQ, per germline. The CDR3 reads CASSRGLAGASEQFF. The CDR3 DNA sequence: TGCGCCAGCAGCAGGGGACTAGCGGGGGCGAGTGAGCAGTTCTTC.

This clone was counted a few times. This chain links TRBV19 with TRBJ2-1; D remains ambiguous. The CDR3 spans 13 residues. CDR1 is LNHDA and CDR2 is SQIVND in the germline V gene (reference sequence). Trimming took off 3 bases at V and 4 bases at J, with 7 bases between the two ends. In nucleotides, the CDR3 is TGTGCCAGTAGTATTGACTCTTACAATGAGCAGTTCTTC. It encodes CASSIDSYNEQFF.

This clone appeared a single time. CDR3 bases: TGTGCCAGCAGCGTGTCTCGCGGGGGGTACGAGCAGTACTTC. It codes for CASSVSRGGYEQYF. The chain carries TRBV5-5 and TRBJ2-7; 8 bases line up with TRBD2. This CDR3 has 14 amino acids. Unmatched junction bases numbered 7, after V lost 4 bases and J lost 4 bases. Per germline, CDR1 SGHKS and CDR2 YYEKEE (reference sequence).

Regarding this clone: The junction departs from the called germline gene at one end, perhaps through a read error. The chain is built from TRBV28 and TRBJ1-5; no definite D call. The CDR3 consists of 12 residues. The germline CDR1 and CDR2 sequences are MDHEN and SYDVKM. This CDR3 reads CASNDSNQPQHF. The CDR3 coding sequence is TGTGCGAGCAATGACAGCAATCAGCCCCAGCATTTT.

V usage is TRBV2 and J usage is TRBJ2-3, with 9 nucleotides matching TRBD2. This CDR3 spans 13 amino acids. V gave up 7 bases and J gave up 3 bases; unmatched junction bases: 2. The V gene's germline CDR1 is SNHLY and CDR2 FYNNEI. The CDR3 sequence: CASKGLATDTQYF. DNA of the CDR3: TGTGCCAGCAAGGGACTAGCTACAGATACGCAGTATTTT.

The chain links TRBV5-1 to TRBJ2-4, with 7 bases fitting TRBD1. CDR3 length: 13 amino acids. Looked up from germline, CDR1 is SGHRS and CDR2 is YFSETQ. J gave up 6 bases and V 3 bases, and 3 bases lay outside the gene matches. The CDR3, as DNA: TGCGCCAGCAGCTCATCAGGGGGAAACATTCAGTACTTC. This encodes CASSSSGGNIQYF.

Turning to this clone: A read error may explain this, as a much larger clone is one base away. Distinct nucleotide sequences in the sample also encode this CDR3. The V call is TRBV7-3, the J call TRBJ2-7; 8 bases match TRBD2. The CDR3 spans 14 residues. Trimming cost V 5 bases and J 0 bases; bases outside gene matches: 3. CDR1 SGHTA and CDR2 FQGTGA come from the germline V gene. The CDR3, as DNA: TGTGCCAGCAGCCCGGGGGGGGGCTCCTACGAGCAGTACTTC. This gives the protein CASSPGGGSYEQYF.

This clone appeared a single time. This chain links TRBV5-1 with TRBJ1-2; 8 bases fit TRBD1. With V trimmed by 4 bases and J by 6 bases, 5 bases remained unmatched. Germline-derived CDR1 and CDR2 are SGHRS and YFSETQ. The CDR3 spans 13 residues. As DNA, the CDR3 is TGCGCCAGCAGCGTACAGGGGGGCGATGGCTACACCTTC. Translated, it gives CASSVQGGDGYTF.

A few counts support this clone. This chain uses TRBV7-9 with TRBJ1-3; 10 nucleotides agree with TRBD1. After removal of 3 bases from V and 6 bases from J, the junction contained 8 bases not matched to a gene. The CDR3 consists of 16 residues. Germline CDR1 is SEHNR and CDR2 is FQNEAQ (reference sequence). The CDR3 DNA follows: TGTGCCAGCAGCTTGTTTGTCGGGACAGGGGCAAACACCATATATTTT. It encodes CASSLFVGTGANTIYF.

V gene TRBV5-1 combines with J gene TRBJ2-3; maybe TRBD1 (7 bases). With 4 bases removed from V and 6 bases from J, the gap between germline ends came to 15 bases. The CDR3 sequence is 14 residues long. Looked up from germline, CDR1 is SGHRS and CDR2 is YFSETQ. CDR3 in DNA: TGCGCCAGCAGCCAGGGGGGCGTGAGGGATACGCAGTATTTT. Protein sequence: CASSQGGVRDTQYF. The variable domain in full, with the rest retrieved from reference TRBV5-1 and TRBJ2-3, is KAGVTQTPRYLIKTRGQQVTLSCSPISGHRSVSWYQQTPGQGLQFLFEYFSETQRNKGNFPGRFSGRQFSNSRSEMNVSTLELGDSALYLCASSQGGVRDTQYFGPGTRLTVL.